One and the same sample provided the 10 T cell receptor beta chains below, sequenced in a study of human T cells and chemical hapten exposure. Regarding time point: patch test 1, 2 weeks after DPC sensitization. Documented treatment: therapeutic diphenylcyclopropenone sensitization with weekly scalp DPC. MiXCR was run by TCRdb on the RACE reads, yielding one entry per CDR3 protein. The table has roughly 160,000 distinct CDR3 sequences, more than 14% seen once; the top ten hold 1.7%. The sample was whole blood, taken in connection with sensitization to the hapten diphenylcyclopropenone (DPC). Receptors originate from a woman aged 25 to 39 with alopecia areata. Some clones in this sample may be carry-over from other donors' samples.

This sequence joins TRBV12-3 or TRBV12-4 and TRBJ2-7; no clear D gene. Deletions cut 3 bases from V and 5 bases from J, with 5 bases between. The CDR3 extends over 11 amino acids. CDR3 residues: CASSLTHEQYF. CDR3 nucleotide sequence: TGTGCCAGCAGTTTGACCCACGAGCAGTACTTC.

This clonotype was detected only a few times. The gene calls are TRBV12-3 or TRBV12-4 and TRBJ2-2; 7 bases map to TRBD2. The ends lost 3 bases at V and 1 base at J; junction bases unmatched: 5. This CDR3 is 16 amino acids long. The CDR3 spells CASSFWGGWNTGELFF. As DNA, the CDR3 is TGTGCCAGCAGTTTCTGGGGAGGGTGGAACACCGGGGAGCTGTTTTTT.

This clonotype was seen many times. Here the CDR3 DNA reads TGTGCCAGCAGTTTGGGACCCCCCCTAGGGCAGTACTTC. Residues: CASSLGPPLGQYF. V is TRBV28 and J is TRBJ2-7; D is perhaps TRBD1 or TRBD2 (5 bases each). Trimming removed 3 bases from V and 9 bases from J, with 15 bases in between. This CDR3 region has 13 residues. Per the germline V gene, CDR1 is MDHEN and CDR2 is SYDVKM. The full variable domain, with the rest looked up from reference TRBV28 and TRBJ2-7, is DVKVTQSSRYLVKRTGEKVFLECVQDMDHENMFWYRQDPGLGLRLIYFSYDVKMKEKGDIPEGYSVSREKKERFSLILESASTNQTSMYLCASSLGPPLGQYFGPGTRLTVT.

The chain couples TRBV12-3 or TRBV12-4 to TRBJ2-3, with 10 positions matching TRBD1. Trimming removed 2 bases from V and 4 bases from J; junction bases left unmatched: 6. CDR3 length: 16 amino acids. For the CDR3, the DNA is TGTGCCAGCAGTTTAATCCGGACAGGGGGGCCAGATACGCAGTATTTT. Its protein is CASSLIRTGGPDTQYF.

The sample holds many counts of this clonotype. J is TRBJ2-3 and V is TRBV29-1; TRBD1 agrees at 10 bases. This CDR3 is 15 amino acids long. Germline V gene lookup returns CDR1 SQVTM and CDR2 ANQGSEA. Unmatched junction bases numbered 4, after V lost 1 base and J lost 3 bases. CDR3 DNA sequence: TGCAGCGTTGAAGTCCGGGACAGGGGAACAGATACGCAGTATTTT. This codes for CSVEVRDRGTDTQYF.

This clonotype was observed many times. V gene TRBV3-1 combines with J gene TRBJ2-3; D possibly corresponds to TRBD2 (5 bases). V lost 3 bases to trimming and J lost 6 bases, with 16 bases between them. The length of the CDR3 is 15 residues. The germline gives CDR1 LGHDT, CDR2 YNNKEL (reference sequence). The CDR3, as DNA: TGTGCCAGCAGCCAGGGGTTAACGTCGGGGGATACGCAGTATTTT. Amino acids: CASSQGLTSGDTQYF.

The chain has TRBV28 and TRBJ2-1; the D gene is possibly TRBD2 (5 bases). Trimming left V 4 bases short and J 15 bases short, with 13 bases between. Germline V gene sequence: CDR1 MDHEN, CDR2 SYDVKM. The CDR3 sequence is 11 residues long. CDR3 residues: CASSYGLRSFF. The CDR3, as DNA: TGTGCCAGCAGTTACGGACTCAGGTCGTTCTTC.

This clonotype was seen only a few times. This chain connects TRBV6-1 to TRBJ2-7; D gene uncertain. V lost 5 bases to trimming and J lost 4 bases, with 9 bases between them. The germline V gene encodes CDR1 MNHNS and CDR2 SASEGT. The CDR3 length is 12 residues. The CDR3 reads CASSTSGYEQYF. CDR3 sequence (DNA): TGTGCCAGCAGTACGTCTGGGTACGAGCAGTACTTC.

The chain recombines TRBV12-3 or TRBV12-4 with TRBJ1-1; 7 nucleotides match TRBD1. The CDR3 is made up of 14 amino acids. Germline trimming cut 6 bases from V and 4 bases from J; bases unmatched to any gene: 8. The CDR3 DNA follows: TGTGCCAGCAGCCGACAGGGAGTGGCCACTGAAGCTTTCTTT. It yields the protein CASSRQGVATEAFF.

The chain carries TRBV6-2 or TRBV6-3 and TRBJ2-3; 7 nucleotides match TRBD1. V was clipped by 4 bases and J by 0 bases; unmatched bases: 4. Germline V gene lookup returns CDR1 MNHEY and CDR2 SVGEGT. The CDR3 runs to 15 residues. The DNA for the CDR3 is TGTGCCAGCAGTTTCCCGGGACAGAGCACAGATACGCAGTATTTT. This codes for CASSFPGQSTDTQYF.